The 28 T cell receptor beta chains below come from one sample, sequenced in a study of human T cells and chemical hapten exposure. The time point: patch test 3, about 24 weeks after DPC sensitization. As for treatment: therapeutic diphenylcyclopropenone sensitization with weekly scalp DPC. One entry per CDR3 protein, called by TCRdb with MiXCR from the RACE reads. The sample has 150,000 to 200,000 distinct CDR3 sequences, around 30% seen once. This specimen consisted of whole blood, obtained in connection with sensitization to the hapten diphenylcyclopropenone (DPC). All receptors derive from a woman aged 18 to 35 with alopecia areata. Some clones in this sample may be carry-over from other donors' samples.

The rearrangement links TRBV6-1 to TRBJ1-5; TRBD1 matches 7 bases. The CDR3 covers 17 residues. Germline CDR1 is MNHNS and CDR2 is SASEGT. V lost 4 bases, J lost 0 bases, and 9 bases stayed unmatched. Here the CDR3 reads CASSVPNRGSSNQPQHF. For the CDR3, the DNA is TGTGCCAGCAGTGTTCCAAACAGGGGAAGTAGCAATCAGCCCCAGCATTTT.

This clonotype has more than one count but fewer than ten. This chain connects TRBV5-1 to TRBJ1-1, with a weak D call TRBD1 (5 bases). CDR1 is SGHRS, CDR2 YFSETQ, per germline. This CDR3 has 11 amino acids. V lost 1 base and J lost 8, with 6 bases in between. CDR3 sequence (DNA): TGCGCCAGCAGCTTGTCAGGGGAAGCTTTCTTT. The encoded protein is CASSLSGEAFF.

V usage is TRBV7-2 and J usage is TRBJ2-5; D is undetermined. V was pared by 2 bases and J by 3 bases, with 7 bases between. Germline CDR1 and CDR2: SGHTA and FQGNSA. CDR3 length: 13 residues. The CDR3 nucleotides are TGTGCCAGCAGCTTAAGGGAAGAAGAGACCCAGTACTTC. Its translation: CASSLREEETQYF.

This clonotype was seen more than once but under ten times. The rearrangement links TRBV11-2 to TRBJ2-7; TRBD1 aligns across 7 bases. V was clipped by 0 bases and J by 2 bases; unmatched bases: 4. The CDR3 length is 15 residues. In germline, CDR1 is SGHAT, CDR2 FQNNGV. CDR3 bases: TGTGCCAGCAGCTTAGAAGGGGGCCCTACCTACGAGCAGTACTTC. Translated: CASSLEGGPTYEQYF.

This clonotype has a handful of counts. This sequence joins TRBV7-2 and TRBJ2-5; weak D call: TRBD2 (5 bases). The V and J ends lost 0 bases and 2 bases respectively, with 7 bases between them. The CDR3 totals 14 residues. CDR1 is SGHTA, CDR2 FQGNSA, per germline. This chain's CDR3 is CASSLAGLQETQYF. The DNA for the CDR3 is TGTGCCAGCAGCTTAGCAGGACTGCAAGAGACCCAGTACTTC.

CDR3 DNA: TGTGCCAGCACCCCGGGTGCCGGGGAGCTGTTTTTT. Its translation is CASTPGAGELFF. The V gene is TRBV25-1, the J gene TRBJ2-2, with D unclear. Germline CDR1 reads MGHDK; CDR2 reads SYGVNS. This CDR3 region has 12 residues. Trimming removed 7 bases at V and 6 bases at J, with 9 bases between.

This clonotype showed up just a few times. The chain employs TRBV6-2 or TRBV6-3 and TRBJ2-5, with a weak D call TRBD2 (6 bases). Trimming stripped 6 bases from V and 5 bases from J, with 16 bases between. CDR3 length: 14 amino acids. CDR1 is MNHEY and CDR2 is SVGEGT in the germline V gene. The CDR3 loop reads CASRPRLVRETQYF. The CDR3 coding sequence is TGTGCCAGCAGGCCCCGACTAGTTCGGGAGACCCAGTACTTC.

This clonotype has only a few counts. The chain employs TRBV19 and TRBJ1-2; 7 nucleotides line up with TRBD1. The V segment lost 8 bases and the J segment 3 bases; nucleotides outside the gene matches: 12. The V gene's germline CDR1 is LNHDA and CDR2 SQIVND (reference sequence). The CDR3 extends over 15 amino acids. The CDR3 DNA reads TGTGCCAGTCACACAAACAGGGGCGAGGACTATGGCTACACCTTC. It encodes CASHTNRGEDYGYTF.

Ten or more counts support this clonotype. This rearrangement joins TRBV5-5 to TRBJ1-2, with D tentatively TRBD1 (5 bases). V gave up 4 bases and J gave up 4 bases, with 14 bases separating them. Germline lookup yields CDR1 SGHKS and CDR2 YYEKEE (reference sequence). This CDR3 region has 14 residues. The chain's CDR3 is CASSPTVHTYGYTF. The CDR3 DNA follows: TGTGCCAGCAGCCCGACAGTACATACCTATGGCTACACCTTC.

The V call is TRBV29-1, the J call TRBJ1-2; 9 bases match TRBD1. Germline-derived CDR1 and CDR2 are SQVTM and ANQGSEA. V lost 5 bases, J lost 8 bases, and 6 bases stayed unmatched. The CDR3 consists of 12 residues. The CDR3 is CSVYGQGSGYTF. The CDR3 DNA follows: TGCAGCGTTTACGGACAGGGGTCGGGCTACACCTTC.

The chain recombines TRBV12-3 or TRBV12-4 with TRBJ2-2; 7 bases line up with TRBD1. Germline trimming cut 6 bases from V and 1 base from J; bases unmatched to any gene: 5. The CDR3 sequence is 15 residues long. CDR3 sequence: CASRQRTGNTGELFF. CDR3 bases: TGTGCCAGCAGACAAAGGACAGGGAACACCGGGGAGCTGTTTTTT.

The chain couples TRBV6-6 to TRBJ1-2; D is unclear. CDR1 is MNHNY and CDR2 is SVGAGI in the germline V gene (reference sequence). V was shortened by 6 bases and J by 7 bases, with 18 bases between the two germline ends. This CDR3 has 14 amino acids. This CDR3 reads CASSPPGAEAGYTF. DNA for the CDR3: TGTGCCAGCAGCCCTCCGGGAGCCGAGGCTGGCTACACCTTC.

This clonotype was picked up many times. V gene TRBV6-2 or TRBV6-3 combines with J gene TRBJ2-1; D is possibly TRBD1 (6 bases). In germline, CDR1 is MNHEY, CDR2 SVGEGT. CDR3 length: 15 amino acids. V shed 2 bases and J shed 8 bases, with 16 bases lying between them. The CDR3 spells CASSYRGGEVDEQFF. DNA for the CDR3: TGTGCCAGCAGTTACAGAGGGGGTGAAGTGGATGAGCAGTTCTTC.

The chain recombines TRBV7-9 with TRBJ1-1, with TRBD1 as a possible D gene (6 bases). Trimming took off 5 bases at V and 4 bases at J, with 11 bases between the two ends. The CDR3 covers 13 residues. Germline V gives CDR1 SEHNR, CDR2 FQNEAQ (reference sequence). Written as DNA, the CDR3 is TGTGCCAGCAGCCACCGGGGGGCCACTGAAGCTTTCTTT. It encodes CASSHRGATEAFF. Full variable domain (missing parts from reference TRBV7-9 and TRBJ1-1): DTGVSQNPRHKITKRGQNVTFRCDPISEHNRLYWYRQTLGQGPEFLTYFQNEAQLEKSRLLSDRFSAERPKGSFSTLEIQRTEQGDSAMYLCASSHRGATEAFFGQGTRLTVV.

V is TRBV6-5 and J is TRBJ2-5; TRBD2 aligns across 9 bases. There are 14 residues in the CDR3. Unmatched junction bases numbered 5, after V lost 4 bases and J lost 5 bases. In germline, CDR1 is MNHEY, CDR2 SVGAGI. CDR3 residues: CASSLAGAAETQYF. The CDR3 DNA follows: TGTGCCAGCAGTTTAGCGGGGGCCGCGGAGACCCAGTACTTC.

This clonotype was found a few times. The chain has TRBV9 and TRBJ2-2; D may be TRBD1 (6 bases). The CDR3 spans 17 residues. The V end was cut by 0 bases, the J end by 5 bases, with 17 bases between. Germline loops: CDR1 SGDLS, CDR2 YYNGEE. The CDR3 nucleotides read TGTGCCAGCAGCGTAGGTGGGTTGGGGGCCAATACCGGGGAGCTGTTTTTT. Translated: CASSVGGLGANTGELFF.

This clonotype was observed a few times. The rearrangement links TRBV29-1 to TRBJ2-5; 12 nucleotides align to TRBD2. Germline V lookup: CDR1 SQVTM, CDR2 ANQGSEA. The junction had 9 bases not matched to a gene; V was cut back by 6 bases and J by 1 base. The CDR3 is 16 residues long. CDR3 DNA sequence: TGCAGCGTAAGACCCCTAGCGGGAGGGCCCCAAGAGACCCAGTACTTC. Protein sequence: CSVRPLAGGPQETQYF.

This clonotype has more than one count but fewer than ten. The CDR3: CAIGQVINQPQHF. The DNA for the CDR3 is TGTGCCATCGGACAGGTGATCAATCAGCCCCAGCATTTT. This rearrangement joins TRBV10-3 to TRBJ1-5; 7 positions match TRBD1. V shed 8 bases and J 3 bases; nucleotides not matched to a gene: 4. Germline values: CDR1 ENHRY, CDR2 SYGVKD. The CDR3 extends over 13 amino acids.

There are many counts of this clonotype. The chain employs TRBV6-6 and TRBJ2-7; 7 nucleotides line up with TRBD1. Germline values: CDR1 MNHNY, CDR2 SVGAGI (reference sequence). CDR3 size: 12 residues. Germline trimming cut 6 bases from V and 3 bases from J; bases unmatched to any gene: 2. The CDR3 spells CASSRDSYEQYF. CDR3 in DNA: TGTGCCAGCAGCCGGGACAGCTACGAGCAGTACTTC.

This clonotype was detected a few times. The rearrangement links TRBV7-2 to TRBJ2-3; D gene unclear. Trimming took 3 bases from V and 0 from J, leaving 16 bases between them. In germline, CDR1 is SGHTA, CDR2 FQGNSA. The CDR3 covers 17 residues. The CDR3 DNA reads as TGTGCCAGCAGCTTCGGGCTCAGGAAACCTAGCACAGATACGCAGTATTTT. Its translation is CASSFGLRKPSTDTQYF.

The gene calls are TRBV27 and TRBJ1-6; weak D call: TRBD1 (5 bases). This CDR3 has 14 residues. V was pared by 2 bases and J by 9 bases, with 11 bases between. CDR1 and CDR2 (germline): MNHEY, SMNVEV (reference sequence). Here the CDR3 DNA reads TGTGCCAGCAGTTTAGGTAGGGGATTTTCACCCCTCCACTTT. The encoded protein is CASSLGRGFSPLHF.

Only a few counts were recorded for this clonotype. The gene calls are TRBV11-2 and TRBJ2-7; TRBD1 matches at 10 bases. The ends lost 5 bases at V and 5 bases at J; junction bases unmatched: 6. CDR3 length equals 14 residues. Germline V gene sequence: CDR1 SGHAT, CDR2 FQNNGV. The CDR3: CASSTGTGEHEQYF. The DNA for the CDR3 is TGTGCCAGCAGCACCGGGACAGGGGAACACGAGCAGTACTTC.

This clonotype has a count of ten or more. The chain links TRBV6-2 or TRBV6-3 to TRBJ2-1, with 12 bases aligning to TRBD2. Germline V lookup: CDR1 MNHEY, CDR2 SVGEGT. The trim removed 2 bases at V and 8 bases at J, leaving 22 bases unmatched. The CDR3 covers 21 residues. The CDR3 sequence: CASSYPRLAGVSTRLRDEQFF. For the CDR3, the DNA is TGTGCCAGCAGTTACCCCCGACTAGCGGGAGTTTCCACACGATTACGGGATGAGCAGTTCTTC.

The chain recombines TRBV4-2 with TRBJ2-1; no clear D. Germline assignment: CDR1 LGHNA and CDR2 YNFKEQ. The CDR3 contains 14 residues. V was shortened by 4 bases and J by 5 bases, with 12 bases between the two germline ends. The CDR3 protein is CASSPPGYDNEQFF. The CDR3 DNA follows: TGTGCCAGCAGCCCTCCGGGTTACGACAATGAGCAGTTCTTC.

The rearrangement joins TRBV5-1 to TRBJ1-2; 7 nucleotides align to TRBD1. Germline values: CDR1 SGHRS, CDR2 YFSETQ. The length of the CDR3 is 14 residues. With 3 bases clipped from V and 8 bases from J, the junction kept 10 bases outside the gene matches. The CDR3 bases are TGCGCCAGCAGCTACGACACAGGGGTTGGCGGCTACACCTTC. Translating gives CASSYDTGVGGYTF.

This sequence joins TRBV20-1 and TRBJ2-2, with D perhaps matching TRBD1 (5 bases). The CDR3 is 13 amino acids. The V gene lost 7 bases and the J gene lost 0 bases, with 9 bases spanning the gap. Germline CDR1 DFQATT, CDR2 SNEGSKA (reference sequence). CDR3 region: CSVTDTNTGELFF. CDR3 DNA sequence: TGCAGTGTGACAGACACGAACACCGGGGAGCTGTTTTTT.

This clonotype has just a few counts. The V and J genes are TRBV9 and TRBJ2-1; 13 bases agree with TRBD2. J was trimmed by 6 bases and V by 0 bases; bases with no gene match: 3. The CDR3 is 16 residues long. CDR1 SGDLS and CDR2 YYNGEE come from the germline V gene. CDR3: CASSVEGLAGLNEQFF. The DNA of the CDR3 is TGTGCCAGCAGCGTAGAGGGACTAGCGGGACTCAATGAGCAGTTCTTC.

The chain uses TRBV29-1 and TRBJ1-2; no clear D. The CDR3 spans 13 residues. V was pared by 4 bases and J by 4 bases, with 13 bases between. Germline loops: CDR1 SQVTM, CDR2 ANQGSEA. The CDR3 sequence: CSVVPGWGYGYTF. The DNA of the CDR3 is TGCAGCGTTGTACCTGGCTGGGGCTATGGCTACACCTTC. Drawing the rest from reference TRBV29-1 and TRBJ1-2, the complete variable domain is SAVISQKPSRDICQRGTSLTIQCQVDSQVTMMFWYRQQPGQSLTLIATANQGSEATYESGFVIDKFPISRPNLTFSTLTVSNMSPEDSSIYLCSVVPGWGYGYTFGSGTRLTVV.